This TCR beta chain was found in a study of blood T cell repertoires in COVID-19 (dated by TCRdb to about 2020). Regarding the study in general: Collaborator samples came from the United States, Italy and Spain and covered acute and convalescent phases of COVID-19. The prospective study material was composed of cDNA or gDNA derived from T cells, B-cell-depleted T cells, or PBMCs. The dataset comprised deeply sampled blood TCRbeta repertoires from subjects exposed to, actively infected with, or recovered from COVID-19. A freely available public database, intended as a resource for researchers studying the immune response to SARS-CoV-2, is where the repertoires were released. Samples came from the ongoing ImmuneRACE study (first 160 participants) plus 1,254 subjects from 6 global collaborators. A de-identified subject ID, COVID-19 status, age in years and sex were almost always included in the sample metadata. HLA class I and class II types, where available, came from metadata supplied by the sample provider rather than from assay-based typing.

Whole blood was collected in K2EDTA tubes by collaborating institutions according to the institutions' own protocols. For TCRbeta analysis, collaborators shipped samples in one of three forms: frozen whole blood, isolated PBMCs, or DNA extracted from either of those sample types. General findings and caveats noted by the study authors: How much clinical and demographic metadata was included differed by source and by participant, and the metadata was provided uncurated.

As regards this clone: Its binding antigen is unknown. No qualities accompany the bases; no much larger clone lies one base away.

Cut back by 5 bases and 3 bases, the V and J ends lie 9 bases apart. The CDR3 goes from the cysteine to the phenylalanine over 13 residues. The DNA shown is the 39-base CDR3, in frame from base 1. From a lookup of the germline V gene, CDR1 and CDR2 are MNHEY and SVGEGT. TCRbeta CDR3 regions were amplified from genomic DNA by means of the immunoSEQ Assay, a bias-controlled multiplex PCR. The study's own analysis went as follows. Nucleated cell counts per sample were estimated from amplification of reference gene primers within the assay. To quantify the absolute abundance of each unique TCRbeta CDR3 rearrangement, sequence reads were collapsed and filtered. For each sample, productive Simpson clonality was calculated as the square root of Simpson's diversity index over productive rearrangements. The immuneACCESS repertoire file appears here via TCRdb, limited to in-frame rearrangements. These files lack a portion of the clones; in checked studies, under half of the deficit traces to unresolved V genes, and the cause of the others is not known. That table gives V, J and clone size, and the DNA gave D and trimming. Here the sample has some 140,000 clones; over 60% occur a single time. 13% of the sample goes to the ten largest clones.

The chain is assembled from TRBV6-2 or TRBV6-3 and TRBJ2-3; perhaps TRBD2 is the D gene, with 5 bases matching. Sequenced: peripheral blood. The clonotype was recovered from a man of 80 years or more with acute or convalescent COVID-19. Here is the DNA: TGTGCCAGCAGTCGGGATACAACAGATACGCAGTATTTT. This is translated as CASSRDTTDTQYF.